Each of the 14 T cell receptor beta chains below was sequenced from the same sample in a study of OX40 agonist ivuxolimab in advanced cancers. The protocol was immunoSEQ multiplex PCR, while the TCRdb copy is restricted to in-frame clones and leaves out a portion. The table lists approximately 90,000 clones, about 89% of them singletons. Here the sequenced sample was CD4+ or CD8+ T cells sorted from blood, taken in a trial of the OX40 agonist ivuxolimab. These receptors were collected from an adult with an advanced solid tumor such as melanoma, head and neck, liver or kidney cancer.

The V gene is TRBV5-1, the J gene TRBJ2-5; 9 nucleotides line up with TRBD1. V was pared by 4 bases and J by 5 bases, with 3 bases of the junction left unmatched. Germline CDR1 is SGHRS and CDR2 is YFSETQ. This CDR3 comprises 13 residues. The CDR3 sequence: CASSGGTGETQYF. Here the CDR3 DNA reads TGCGCCAGCAGCGGGGGGACAGGGGAGACCCAGTACTTC.

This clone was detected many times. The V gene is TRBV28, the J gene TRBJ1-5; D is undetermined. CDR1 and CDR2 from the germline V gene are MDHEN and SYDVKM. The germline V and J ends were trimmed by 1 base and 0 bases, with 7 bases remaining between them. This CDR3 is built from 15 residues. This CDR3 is CASSLSHYSNQPQHF. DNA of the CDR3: TGTGCCAGCAGTTTATCCCATTATAGCAATCAGCCCCAGCATTTT.

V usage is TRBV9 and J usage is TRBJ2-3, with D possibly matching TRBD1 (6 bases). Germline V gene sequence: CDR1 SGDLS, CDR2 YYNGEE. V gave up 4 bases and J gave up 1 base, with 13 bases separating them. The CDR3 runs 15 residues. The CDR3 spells CASSSQGSGTDTQYF. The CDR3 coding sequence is TGTGCCAGCAGCTCGCAGGGGTCGGGCACAGATACGCAGTATTTT.

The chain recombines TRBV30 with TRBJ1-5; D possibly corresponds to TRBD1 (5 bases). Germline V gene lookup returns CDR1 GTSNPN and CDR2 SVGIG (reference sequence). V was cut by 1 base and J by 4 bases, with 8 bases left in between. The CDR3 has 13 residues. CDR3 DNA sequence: TGTGCCTGGAGTGGGACATTTAATCAGCCCCAGCATTTT. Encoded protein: CAWSGTFNQPQHF.

The CDR3 sequence: CASSLGSRTSGRRETQYF. CDR3 nucleotide sequence: TGTGCCAGCAGCTTAGGTTCACGGACTAGCGGGAGACGAGAGACCCAGTACTTC. The chain carries TRBV7-9 and TRBJ2-5; 13 nucleotides align to TRBD2. CDR3 size: 18 residues. Trimming cost V 1 base and J 4 bases; bases outside gene matches: 9. CDR1 is SEHNR and CDR2 is FQNEAQ in the germline V gene (reference sequence).

For the CDR3, the DNA is TGTGCCTGGAGTGTAGCAGGGTACTATGGCTACACCTTC. It encodes CAWSVAGYYGYTF. This chain uses TRBV30 with TRBJ1-2; possible D gene TRBD1, 5 bases. CDR1 and CDR2 (germline): GTSNPN, SVGIG (reference sequence). V lost 0 bases and J 3 bases, leaving 8 bases between the germline ends. This CDR3 contains 13 residues.

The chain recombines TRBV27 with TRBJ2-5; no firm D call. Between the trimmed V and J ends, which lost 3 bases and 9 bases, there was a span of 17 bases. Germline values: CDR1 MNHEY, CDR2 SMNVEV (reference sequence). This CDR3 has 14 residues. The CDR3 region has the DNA TGTGCCAGCAGTTTTCTAGGTGGGGTTGAGGCCCAGTACTTC. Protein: CASSFLGGVEAQYF.

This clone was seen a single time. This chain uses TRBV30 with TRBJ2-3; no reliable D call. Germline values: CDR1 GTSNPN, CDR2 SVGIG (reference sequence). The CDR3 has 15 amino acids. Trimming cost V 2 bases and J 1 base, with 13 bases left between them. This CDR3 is CAWSTSGSRTDTQYF. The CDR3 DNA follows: TGTGCCTGGAGTACTTCAGGATCTCGCACAGATACGCAGTATTTT.

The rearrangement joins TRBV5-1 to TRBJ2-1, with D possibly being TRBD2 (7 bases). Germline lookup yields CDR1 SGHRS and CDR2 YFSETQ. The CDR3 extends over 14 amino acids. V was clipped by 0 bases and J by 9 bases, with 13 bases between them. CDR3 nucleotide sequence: TGCGCCAGCAGCTTGGCCTCGGGGGGCGGTGAGCAGTTCTTC. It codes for CASSLASGGGEQFF.

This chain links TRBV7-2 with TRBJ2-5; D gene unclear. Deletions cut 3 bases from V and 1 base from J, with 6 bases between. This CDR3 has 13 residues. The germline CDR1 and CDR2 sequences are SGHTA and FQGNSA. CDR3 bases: TGTGCCAGCAGCTTCGCTATCCAAGAGACCCAGTACTTC. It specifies CASSFAIQETQYF.

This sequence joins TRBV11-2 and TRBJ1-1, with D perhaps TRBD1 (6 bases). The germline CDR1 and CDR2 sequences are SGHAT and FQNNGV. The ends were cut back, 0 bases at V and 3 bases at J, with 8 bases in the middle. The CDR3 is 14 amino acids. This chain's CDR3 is CASSLEQGYTEAFF. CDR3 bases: TGTGCCAGCAGCTTAGAACAGGGTTACACTGAAGCTTTCTTT. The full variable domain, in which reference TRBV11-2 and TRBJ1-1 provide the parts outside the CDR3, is EAGVAQSPRYKIIEKRQSVAFWCNPISGHATLYWYQQILGQGPKLLIQFQNNGVVDDSQLPKDRFSAERLKGVDSTLKIQPAKLEDSAVYLCASSLEQGYTEAFFGQGTRLTVV.

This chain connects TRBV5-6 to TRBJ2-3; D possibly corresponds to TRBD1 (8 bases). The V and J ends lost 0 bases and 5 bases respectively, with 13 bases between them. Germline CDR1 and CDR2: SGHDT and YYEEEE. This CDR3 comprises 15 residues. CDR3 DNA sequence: TGTGCCAGCAGCTTGGGGACAGGGAGGGGAGATACGCAGTATTTT. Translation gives CASSLGTGRGDTQYF.

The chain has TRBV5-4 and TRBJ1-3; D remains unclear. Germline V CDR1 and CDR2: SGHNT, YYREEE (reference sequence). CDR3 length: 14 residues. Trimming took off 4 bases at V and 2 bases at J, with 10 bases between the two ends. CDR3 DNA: TGTGCCAGCAGCCGGCGGGATACTGGAAACACCATATATTTT. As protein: CASSRRDTGNTIYF.

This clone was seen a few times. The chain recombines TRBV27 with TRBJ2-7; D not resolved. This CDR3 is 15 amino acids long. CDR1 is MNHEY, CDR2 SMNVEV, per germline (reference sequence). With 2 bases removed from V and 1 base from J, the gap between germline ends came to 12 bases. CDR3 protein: CASSLDTTWSYEQYF. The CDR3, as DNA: TGTGCCAGCAGTTTAGACACTACGTGGTCCTACGAGCAGTACTTC.